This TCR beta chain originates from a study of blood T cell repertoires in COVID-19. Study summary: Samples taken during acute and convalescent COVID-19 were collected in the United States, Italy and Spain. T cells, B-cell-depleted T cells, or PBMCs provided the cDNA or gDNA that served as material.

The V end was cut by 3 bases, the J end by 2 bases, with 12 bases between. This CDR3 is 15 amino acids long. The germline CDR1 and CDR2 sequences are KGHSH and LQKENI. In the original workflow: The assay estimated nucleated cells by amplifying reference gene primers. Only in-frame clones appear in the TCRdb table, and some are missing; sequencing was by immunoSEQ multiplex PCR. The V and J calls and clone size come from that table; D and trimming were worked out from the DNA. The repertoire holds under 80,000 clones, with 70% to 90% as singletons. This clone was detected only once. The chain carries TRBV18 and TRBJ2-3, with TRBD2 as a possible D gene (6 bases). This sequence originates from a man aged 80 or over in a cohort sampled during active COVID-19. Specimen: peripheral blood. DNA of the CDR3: TGTGCCAGCTCACCGGACTACCTAATCACAGATACGCAGTATTTT. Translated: CASSPDYLITDTQYF.